This TCR beta chain was sequenced in a study of T cell responses to AZD1222 COVID-19 vaccine. Germline lookup yields CDR1 SGHTA and CDR2 FQGNSA. The CDR3 consists of 15 residues. V dropped 2 bases and J dropped 7 bases, with 15 bases sitting between them. Produced via immunoSEQ multiplex PCR; TCRdb's table is partial and in-frame only. The table records 140,000 to 150,000 clones, approximately 85% of them present only once. This clone has just one count. The rearrangement uses TRBV7-2 and TRBJ1-5, with a tentative D call TRBD1 (5 bases). This TCR derives from an adult in good health. The sample in question was peripheral blood, obtained on day 0 of MenACWY control vaccination. CDR3 sequence reads: CASSLRQGGGQPQHF. CDR3 coding DNA: TGTGCCAGCAGCTTAAGGCAGGGAGGTGGCCAGCCCCAGCATTTT.